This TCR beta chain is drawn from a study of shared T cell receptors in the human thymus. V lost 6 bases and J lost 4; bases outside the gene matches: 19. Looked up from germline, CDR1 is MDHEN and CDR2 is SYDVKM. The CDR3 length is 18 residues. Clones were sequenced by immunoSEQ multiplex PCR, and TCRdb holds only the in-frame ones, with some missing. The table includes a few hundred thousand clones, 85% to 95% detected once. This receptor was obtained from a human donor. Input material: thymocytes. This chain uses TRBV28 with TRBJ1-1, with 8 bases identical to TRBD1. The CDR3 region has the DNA TGTGCCAGCAGCTGCTCCTTCCCGACAGGGGAGATACTCACTGAAGCTTTCTTT. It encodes CASSCSFPTGEILTEAFF.